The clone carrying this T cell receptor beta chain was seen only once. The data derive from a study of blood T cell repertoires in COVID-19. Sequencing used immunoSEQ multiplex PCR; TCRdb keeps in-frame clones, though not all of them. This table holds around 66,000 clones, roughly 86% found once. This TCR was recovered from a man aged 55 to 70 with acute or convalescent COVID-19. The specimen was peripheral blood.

CDR3: CASRPGLGGEQFF. DNA for the CDR3: TGTGCCAGCAGACCGGGACTCGGGGGTGAGCAGTTCTTC. The chain recombines TRBV12-3 or TRBV12-4 with TRBJ2-1; tentatively, D is TRBD2 (6 bases). V was pared by 6 bases and J by 9 bases, with 15 bases between. The CDR3 extends over 13 amino acids.